This T cell receptor (beta chain) was found in a study of PD-1 blockade in classical Hodgkin lymphoma. Study outcomes and limitations: The study reported lower baseline TCR diversity in newly diagnosed patients than in healthy donors.

V lost 0 bases and J lost 1, with 11 bases in between. The CDR3 is 16 amino acids. Germline V gene sequence: CDR1 SNHLY, CDR2 FYNNEI. As to this clone: As yet, its antigen is unknown.

Using immunoSEQ multiplex PCR, the repertoire was profiled, and TCRdb retains in-frame clones only, with some absent. The data contain more than 70,000 clones, around 90% of them seen just once; the ten biggest clones take up approximately 2.5%. In every patient, relapse followed autologous stem cell transplantation, while exposure to brentuximab vedotin differed. Best outcomes ranged across complete response, partial response and progressive disease. Sequencing was performed on peripheral blood mononuclear cells (PBMCs), taken before the second cycle of nivolumab. The chain links TRBV2 to TRBJ2-3; D unresolved. This clonotype was sampled from a human donor with classical Hodgkin lymphoma. The CDR3, as DNA: TGTGCCAGCAGTGAAGCTCGGTCCTACGGCACAGATACGCAGTATTTT. This gives the protein CASSEARSYGTDTQYF.